These 13 T cell receptor beta chains were all obtained from the same sample, sequenced in a study of identical twins (dated by TCRdb to 2016 to 2018). The library came from 5' RACE. Sequenced using an Illumina HiSeq 2000. TCRdb applied fastp at Q25 and MiXCR to the public reads, then kept only in-frame beta chains. Duplicate CDR3 protein sequences are folded into a single record with the most common DNA and genes. The sample profile shows 640,000 or so distinct CDR3 sequences; 5.5% to 6.5% of them were found once. The top ten constitute 1.5% to 2% of the sample. Sequenced sample: naive T cells sorted from blood. The cell subset or site label, read with the paper, signifies: cells isolated with a human naive T-cell isolation kit. Every receptor here comes from a young man in good health.

This clonotype was counted many times. One junction end does not reproduce the germline sequence, and a read error may be involved. The chain combines TRBV20-1 with TRBJ2-1, with D tentatively TRBD1 or TRBD2 (6 bases each). The CDR3 length is 11 residues. Germline CDR1 reads DFQATT; CDR2 reads SNEGSKA (reference sequence). CDR3 sequence (DNA): TGCAGTGCAAAAACCGGGGGCCCCATGGTCTTC. This sequence encodes CSAKTGGPMVF.

This clonotype has at least ten counts. J is TRBJ1-5 and V is TRBV10-3; D remains ambiguous. Germline CDR1 and CDR2: ENHRY and SYGVKD. This CDR3 contains 12 residues. V gave up 2 bases and J gave up 4 bases, with 3 bases separating them. CDR3 sequence (DNA): TGTGCCATCAGTGAGGGTAATCAGCCCCAGCATTTT. Its translation: CAISEGNQPQHF.

Ten or more counts support this clonotype. The chain links TRBV20-1 to TRBJ2-1, with 7 nucleotides matching TRBD2. The CDR3 covers 15 residues. J lost 8 bases, V lost 6 bases, and 16 bases had no gene match. Germline CDR1 DFQATT, CDR2 SNEGSKA (reference sequence). Here the CDR3 reads CSAPSLAGRLDEQFF. The CDR3 DNA reads as TGCAGTGCCCCTTCCCTAGCCGGGAGGCTGGATGAGCAGTTCTTC.

This clonotype was seen at least ten times. This sequence joins TRBV6-5 and TRBJ2-5; TRBD1 matches at 9 bases. This CDR3 region has 14 residues. The trim removed 7 bases at V and 4 bases at J, leaving 7 bases unmatched. The V gene's germline CDR1 is MNHEY and CDR2 SVGAGI. CDR3 DNA: TGTGCCAGCATTTCCGACAGGGGGGGAGAGACCCAGTACTTC. Translated, it gives CASISDRGGETQYF.

This clonotype was seen only a few times. Here the CDR3 reads CASRWRGLIGTRREQFF. Here the CDR3 DNA reads TGTGCCAGCAGATGGAGAGGGCTAATAGGGACCCGTCGGGAGCAGTTCTTC. This rearrangement joins TRBV6-2 or TRBV6-3 to TRBJ2-1; D could derive from TRBD1 or TRBD2 (5 bases each). Germline assignment: CDR1 MNHEY and CDR2 SVGEGT. The CDR3 sequence is 17 residues long. Trimming left V 6 bases short and J 10 bases short, with 28 bases between.

This clonotype was observed many times. The V call is TRBV29-1, the J call TRBJ2-1, with 13 bases fitting TRBD2. Unmatched junction bases numbered 7, after V lost 7 bases and J lost 7 bases. Germline lookup yields CDR1 SQVTM and CDR2 ANQGSEA. The CDR3 is 14 residues long. The CDR3 nucleotides read TGCAGCGCCGCCCCGGGACTAGCGGGAAATGAGCAGTTCTTC. Its translation is CSAAPGLAGNEQFF.

This clonotype turned up a few times. This chain connects TRBV5-1 to TRBJ1-3; 7 bases map to TRBD1. Per the germline V gene, CDR1 is SGHRS and CDR2 is YFSETQ. The junction had 7 bases not matched to a gene; V was cut back by 4 bases and J by 0 bases. CDR3 size: 16 residues. CDR3 residues: CASSNGQAISGNTIYF. CDR3 in DNA: TGCGCCAGCAGCAACGGACAGGCCATCTCTGGAAACACCATATATTTT.

This clonotype was observed many times. The rearrangement joins TRBV7-9 to TRBJ1-1; TRBD1 agrees at 10 bases. This CDR3 has 13 amino acids. After removal of 10 bases from V and 7 bases from J, the junction contained 9 bases not matched to a gene. Germline assignment: CDR1 SEHNR and CDR2 FQNEAQ (reference sequence). CDR3 loop: CATPWDRGDEAFF. The DNA for the CDR3 is TGTGCCACCCCGTGGGACAGGGGCGATGAAGCTTTCTTT.

This clonotype was counted many times. The rearrangement links TRBV12-3 or TRBV12-4 to TRBJ2-3; 7 nucleotides agree with TRBD1. V dropped 2 bases and J dropped 6; count of bases not matched to a gene: 11. The CDR3 totals 16 residues. This chain's CDR3 is CASSLTLINRGDTQYF. The CDR3 DNA reads as TGTGCCAGCAGTTTAACCCTAATAAACAGGGGCGATACGCAGTATTTT.

This clonotype was counted only a few times. In DNA, the CDR3 is TGTGCCAGCAACTCGGACAGGGGAGCCGGGGAGCTGTTTTTT. Its protein is CASNSDRGAGELFF. V gene TRBV25-1 combines with J gene TRBJ2-2; 9 bases map to TRBD1. This CDR3 region has 14 residues. The V gene's germline CDR1 is MGHDK and CDR2 SYGVNS. The J segment lost 6 bases and the V segment lost 7 bases, leaving 6 bases of the junction unmatched.

This clonotype has ten or more counts. In nucleotides, the CDR3 is TGTGCCAGCAGCCGAGGACTAGCCGGGGAGCTGTTTTTT. Protein sequence: CASSRGLAGELFF. This chain connects TRBV5-5 to TRBJ2-2; 7 bases are a match to TRBD2. The CDR3 contains 13 residues. The J segment lost 6 bases and the V segment lost 4 bases, leaving 3 bases of the junction unmatched. Germline V gene lookup returns CDR1 SGHKS and CDR2 YYEKEE (reference sequence).

This clonotype was seen a handful of times. CDR3 nucleotide sequence: TGCAGTGCTAGAGGTGTTCAAAGGGTTCGGGACAGGGTTAACTATGGCTACACCTTC. It codes for CSARGVQRVRDRVNYGYTF. This chain uses TRBV20-1 with TRBJ1-2, with 9 bases matching TRBD1. This CDR3 region has 19 residues. Trimming took 1 base from V and 1 from J; bases not matched to a gene: 16. Germline values: CDR1 DFQATT, CDR2 SNEGSKA (reference sequence).

This clonotype was seen at least ten times. The chain recombines TRBV28 with TRBJ1-2; D may be TRBD1 (6 bases). In germline, CDR1 is MDHEN, CDR2 SYDVKM. V gave up 2 bases and J gave up 4 bases, with 11 bases separating them. The length of the CDR3 is 14 residues. The CDR3 loop is CASSLNRASYGYTF. As DNA, the CDR3 is TGTGCCAGCAGTTTAAACAGGGCGTCCTATGGCTACACCTTC.